This TCR beta chain was recovered during a study of cytomegalovirus exposure and HLA in healthy donors. Study conclusions and caveats: Later work found that TCR association rates differed between HLA loci; DRB1 had the most and HLA-C the fewest. Sequencing probably produced one cluster of sequence variants that were highly shared.

This clone was found once. Antigen unknown. Vbeta (60) and Jbeta (13) primers were used in the PCR. Profiled with immunoSEQ multiplex PCR; TCRdb holds only in-frame clones, not every one. Among 200,000 or so clones listed, about three quarters were seen once. The germline CDR1 and CDR2 sequences are MNHNY and SVGAGI (reference sequence). CDR3 length: 14 amino acids. The V and J ends lost 5 bases and 1 base respectively, with 11 bases between them. Sequencing was done on a sample of PBMCs. The receptor's source is a young man in good health and CMV-seronegative. V usage is TRBV6-6 and J usage is TRBJ1-2; no firm D call. The CDR3 reads CASSPPVYNYGYTF. Written as DNA, the CDR3 is TGTGCCAGCAGTCCCCCGGTGTATAACTATGGCTACACCTTC.